Reported below is one T cell receptor (beta chain). This sample also contains other DNA sequences that code for the same CDR3. This sample was taken from a study of blood T cell repertoires in COVID-19. Study-wide background: Samples came from the United States, Italy and Spain, spanning acute and convalescent COVID-19.

Trimming shortened V by 0 bases and J by 2 bases, and 9 bases separated the two germline ends. The CDR3 length is 14 residues. The germline V gene has CDR1 SGDLS and CDR2 YYNGEE. Cohort allocation depended upon clinical history that participants reported. Produced via immunoSEQ multiplex PCR; TCRdb's table is partial and in-frame only. The table has about 160,000 clones, 82% seen once. This clonotype was sampled from a man in his 60s who had recovered from COVID-19. Sequencing was done on a sample of PBMCs or T cells enriched from blood (not recorded which). The gene calls are TRBV9 and TRBJ2-7, with unresolved D. CDR3 amino acids: CASSVGGGTYEQYF. CDR3 bases: TGTGCCAGCAGCGTAGGCGGCGGTACCTACGAGCAGTACTTC.